The entry below describes one T cell receptor (beta chain). Its antigen is as yet unknown. Data came from immunoSEQ multiplex PCR; TCRdb stores just in-frame clones and leaves some out. The sample gives around 400,000 clones, 89% of which show up once; 1.5% to 2% is in the top ten. These data come from a study of Ad26.COV2.S vaccination and SARS-CoV-2 variants. Study-level background: Vaccine-arm donor from the placebo-controlled COV1001 Ad26.COV2.S trial.

Study findings and constraints: Spike-specific TCR breadth was greater after Ad26.COV2.S than placebo. Substantial post-vaccination breadth of spike-specific CD8+ and CD4+ T cell responses was reported. Placebo recipients and vaccine recipients were similar in non-spike TCR breadth.

After removal of 6 bases from V and 2 bases from J, the junction contained 5 bases not matched to a gene. Germline CDR1 MNHEY, CDR2 SVGAGI. The CDR3 is made up of 14 amino acids. Sample treatment: 19 received Ad26.COV2.S at low or high dose, single or two shots; several received placebo; per-sample allocation not given. Day 63 following the first vaccine or placebo injection was when the samples were taken. The sequencing used peripheral blood, collected in a trial of Ad26.COV2.S vaccine versus placebo. The chain is built from TRBV6-5 and TRBJ2-7, with 9 bases matching TRBD2. The clonotype originates from a person between 18 and 65 years old who received the Ad26.COV2.S COVID-19 vaccine or a placebo. The CDR3 here is CASRSGTSPYEQYF. CDR3 nucleotide sequence: TGTGCCAGCAGATCCGGGACTAGCCCCTACGAGCAGTACTTC.